This entry lists 22 T cell receptor beta chains sequenced from one sample in a study of shared clonotypes between healthy human individuals. Repertoires were generated with immunoSEQ multiplex PCR, while TCRdb's copy carries only in-frame clones and drops some. The sample records over a million clones, 95% to 99% being singletons. Sequenced sample: naive CD4+ T cells sorted from blood. Subset noted: CD45RA+ positively selected. The source of these receptors is a man aged 25-40 years in good health.

With respect to this clone: Different DNA sequences within this sample yield the same CDR3. This chain connects TRBV5-1 to TRBJ2-1; D possibly corresponds to TRBD1 (6 bases). CDR1 and CDR2 (germline): SGHRS, YFSETQ. With 0 bases removed from V and 3 bases from J, the gap between germline ends came to 7 bases. The CDR3 contains 14 residues. The CDR3 DNA reads TGCGCCAGCAGCTTGGAGGGGGTCTACAATGAGCAGTTCTTC. This gives the protein CASSLEGVYNEQFF.

CDR3 loop: CASSSLDSAGELFF. The DNA for the CDR3 is TGTGCCAGCTCATCCCTGGACTCTGCCGGGGAGCTGTTTTTT. This chain connects TRBV18 to TRBJ2-2, with TRBD2 as a possible D gene (5 bases). With 5 bases removed from V and 6 bases from J, the gap between germline ends came to 13 bases. CDR1 is KGHSH and CDR2 is LQKENI in the germline V gene. CDR3 size: 14 residues.

In regard to this clone: This specimen includes other DNA sequences encoding the same CDR3. As DNA, the CDR3 is TGTGCCAGCAGCGTCGGCGGGACCAGCTCCTACGAGCAGTACTTC. It is translated as CASSVGGTSSYEQYF. The genes are TRBV9 and TRBJ2-7, with D maybe TRBD2 (6 bases). Looked up from germline, CDR1 is SGDLS and CDR2 is YYNGEE. This CDR3 is built from 15 residues. With 2 bases removed from V and 0 bases from J, the gap between germline ends came to 12 bases.

The V gene is TRBV10-2, the J gene TRBJ2-7; D is unclear. V was trimmed by 7 bases and J by 0 bases, leaving 7 bases between them. Germline CDR1 is WSHSY and CDR2 is SAAADI. The CDR3 has 12 amino acids. This chain's CDR3 is CASMTPSYEQYF. CDR3 bases: TGCGCCAGCATGACACCCTCCTACGAGCAGTACTTC.

The chain employs TRBV5-4 and TRBJ2-1, with TRBD2 matching over 8 bases. Germline loops: CDR1 SGHNT, CDR2 YYREEE (reference sequence). The CDR3 extends over 15 amino acids. The J segment lost 8 bases and the V segment lost 1 base, leaving 8 bases of the junction unmatched. The CDR3 DNA reads TGTGCCAGCAGCTTGCCGCGACTAGCGAACCATGAGCAGTTCTTC. It encodes CASSLPRLANHEQFF.

This clone was detected once. The chain couples TRBV10-3 to TRBJ2-1, with 10 bases aligning to TRBD2. The germline CDR1 and CDR2 sequences are ENHRY and SYGVKD. V trimming: 3 bases; J trimming: 4 bases; junction bases outside the gene matches: 3. The CDR3 length is 15 residues. In DNA, the CDR3 is TGTGCCATCAGTGAAGCGGGGGGGGAATACAATGAGCAGTTCTTC. Protein sequence: CAISEAGGEYNEQFF.

The rearrangement links TRBV5-6 to TRBJ2-5; 11 bases line up with TRBD2. The CDR3 has 17 residues. Germline assignment: CDR1 SGHDT and CDR2 YYEEEE. V lost 2 bases to trimming and J lost 0 bases; unmatched junction nucleotides: 6. CDR3 amino acids: CASSLGTSGLYQETQYF. CDR3 DNA sequence: TGTGCCAGCAGCTTAGGGACTAGCGGACTGTACCAAGAGACCCAGTACTTC.

A word on this clone: The junction differs from germline at one of its ends, possibly a read error. This chain links TRBV28 with TRBJ2-2; D not certain. CDR1 is MDHEN, CDR2 SYDVKM, per germline. The CDR3 spans 16 residues. CDR3 sequence: CASSLWGRSKTGELFF. CDR3 DNA sequence: TGTGCCAGCAGTTTATGGGGTAGATCGAAAACCGGGGAGCTGTTTTTT. Variable domain in full (rest from reference TRBV28 and TRBJ2-2): DVKVTQSSRYLVKRTGEKVFLECVQDMDHENMFWYRQDPGLGLRLIYFSYDVKMKEKGDIPEGYSVSREKKERFSLILESASTNQTSMYLCASSLWGRSKTGELFFGEGSRLTVL.

The genes are TRBV15 and TRBJ2-5, with D unresolved. Trimming left V 5 bases short and J 10 bases short, with 14 bases between. This CDR3 has 12 amino acids. The V gene's germline CDR1 is LNHNV and CDR2 YYDKDF (reference sequence). The CDR3 DNA follows: TGTGCCACCAGCGCCGCGAAGCGAAGCCAGTACTTC. Its protein is CATSAAKRSQYF.

The CDR3 region has the DNA TGTGCCAGTAGTGCGGTGATGGGGGGCACAGATACGCAGTATTTT. This sequence encodes CASSAVMGGTDTQYF. This chain links TRBV19 with TRBJ2-3; D possibly uses TRBD1 or TRBD2 (5 bases each). The germline gives CDR1 LNHDA, CDR2 SQIVND (reference sequence). The CDR3 extends over 15 amino acids. The V end lost 5 bases, the J end lost 1 base, and 13 bases lay between the germline ends.

The chain is built from TRBV4-1 and TRBJ1-4, with D perhaps matching TRBD1 (5 bases). Germline V gene sequence: CDR1 MGHRA, CDR2 YSYEKL. V was shortened by 4 bases and J by 6 bases, with 27 bases between the two germline ends. The CDR3 runs to 19 residues. CDR3 DNA: TGCGCCAGCAGCCCACCGAGGGACCGTCCTTCCGCTTCGGATGAAAAACTGTTTTTT. Translating gives CASSPPRDRPSASDEKLFF.

As regards this clone: Additional DNA sequences in this sample encode the identical CDR3. The gene calls are TRBV18 and TRBJ1-3, with a tentative D call TRBD1 (5 bases). Germline-derived CDR1 and CDR2 are KGHSH and LQKENI. The CDR3 has 16 amino acids. V was cut by 6 bases and J by 3 bases, with 18 bases left in between. CDR3 sequence (DNA): TGTGCCAGCTCCCCGCCCCAGGGCTTCGGTGGAAACACCATATATTTT. Translated, it gives CASSPPQGFGGNTIYF.

The J gene is TRBJ2-1, the V gene TRBV5-5; D not resolved. The CDR3 runs to 15 residues. With 0 bases removed from V and 0 bases from J, the gap between germline ends came to 7 bases. Germline lookup yields CDR1 SGHKS and CDR2 YYEKEE (reference sequence). CDR3 coding DNA: TGTGCCAGCAGCTTGGCCGGCAACTCCTACAATGAGCAGTTCTTC. This sequence encodes CASSLAGNSYNEQFF.

The rearrangement uses TRBV18 and TRBJ1-1; possibly TRBD1 for D (6 bases). Trimming stripped 3 bases from V and 5 bases from J, with 16 bases between. CDR3 size: 15 residues. Looked up from germline, CDR1 is KGHSH and CDR2 is LQKENI. CDR3 DNA sequence: TGTGCCAGCTCACCCCGGACAGCCCAGGGGACTGAAGCTTTCTTT. Translation: CASSPRTAQGTEAFF.

This rearrangement joins TRBV27 to TRBJ2-7, with TRBD2 matching over 10 bases. Germline V lookup: CDR1 MNHEY, CDR2 SMNVEV (reference sequence). The CDR3 runs to 15 residues. V lost 2 bases to trimming and J lost 2 bases; unmatched junction nucleotides: 3. DNA of the CDR3: TGTGCCAGCAGTTTAGCAGCGGGAGGGCCCTACGAGCAGTACTTC. Its protein product is CASSLAAGGPYEQYF.

The CDR3 is CASSESRGTDEQYF. The CDR3, as DNA: TGTGCCAGCAGTGAATCAAGGGGGACCGACGAGCAGTACTTC. The gene calls are TRBV6-1 and TRBJ2-7; D is possibly TRBD1 (6 bases). V lost 2 bases and J lost 5, with 13 bases in between. Germline V gene lookup returns CDR1 MNHNS and CDR2 SASEGT. This CDR3 region has 14 residues.

Comment on this clone: Other DNA sequences in the same sample also yield this CDR3. V and J are TRBV7-9 and TRBJ2-1; 9 bases are a match to TRBD2. Germline-derived CDR1 and CDR2 are SEHNR and FQNEAQ (reference sequence). Trimming took 1 base from V and 4 from J; bases not matched to a gene: 8. The CDR3 sequence is 17 residues long. CDR3 loop: CASSLGSGLAGYNEQFF. The CDR3 bases are TGTGCCAGCAGCTTAGGATCGGGGCTAGCGGGATACAATGAGCAGTTCTTC.

This rearrangement joins TRBV6-6 to TRBJ2-3; D gene ambiguous. This CDR3 is built from 16 residues. Trimming left V 0 bases short and J 1 base short, with 11 bases between. Germline V gives CDR1 MNHNY, CDR2 SVGAGI (reference sequence). CDR3 loop: CASSYSKGSGTDTQYF. In DNA, the CDR3 is TGTGCCAGCAGTTACTCGAAAGGTTCTGGCACAGATACGCAGTATTTT.

Details on this clone: Other DNA variants within this sample encode the same CDR3. CDR3 residues: CAIRQGSYEQYF. The CDR3 nucleotides read TGTGCCATCAGGCAGGGATCCTACGAGCAGTACTTC. This chain connects TRBV10-3 to TRBJ2-7; perhaps TRBD1 as D (5 bases). The CDR3 extends over 12 amino acids. V lost 6 bases, J lost 1 base, and 7 bases lay in between. Germline V gives CDR1 ENHRY, CDR2 SYGVKD.

The J gene is TRBJ2-1, the V gene TRBV5-1, with a weak D call TRBD2 (5 bases). This CDR3 spans 15 amino acids. Germline V gives CDR1 SGHRS, CDR2 YFSETQ. Deletions cut 3 bases from V and 0 bases from J, with 10 bases between. The CDR3: CASSSDSVSYNEQFF. The CDR3, as DNA: TGCGCCAGCAGCTCGGACTCGGTCTCCTACAATGAGCAGTTCTTC.

The chain combines TRBV7-9 with TRBJ2-7, with 7 bases aligning to TRBD1. The CDR3 is made up of 15 amino acids. Germline CDR1 is SEHNR and CDR2 is FQNEAQ (reference sequence). After removal of 5 bases from V and 0 bases from J, the junction contained 7 bases not matched to a gene. CDR3 nucleotide sequence: TGTGCCAGCAGCCGTTACAGGGGATCCTCCTACGAGCAGTACTTC. Its protein product is CASSRYRGSSYEQYF.

The V and J genes are TRBV29-1 and TRBJ2-3; 7 bases are shared with TRBD1. The ends lost 4 bases at V and 0 bases at J; junction bases unmatched: 4. The CDR3 covers 14 residues. CDR1 and CDR2 (germline): SQVTM, ANQGSEA. In nucleotides, the CDR3 is TGCAGCGTTGTTCGGGACAGAAGCACAGATACGCAGTATTTT. Translating gives CSVVRDRSTDTQYF.